The 25 T cell receptor beta chains below were found in one sample sequenced in a study of blood T cell repertoires in COVID-19. TCRdb's table, derived via immunoSEQ multiplex PCR, lists solely in-frame clones and lacks some. The table has 130,000 to 150,000 clones, 80% to 90% seen once; the top ten hold roughly 8%. The material sequenced was peripheral blood. Source of these receptors: a woman aged 55-69 years with COVID-19, enrolled during active disease.

The chain employs TRBV20-1 and TRBJ1-1; D is unresolved. The V and J ends lost 3 bases and 1 base respectively, with 9 bases between them. The CDR3 loop spans 13 amino acids. Germline values: CDR1 DFQATT, CDR2 SNEGSKA (reference sequence). Written as DNA, the CDR3 is TGCAGTGCTAGTCCCGACACGAACACTGAAGCTTTCTTT. Its protein product is CSASPDTNTEAFF.

The rearrangement uses TRBV6-2 or TRBV6-3 and TRBJ2-2; TRBD1 might be the D (5 bases). The germline V gene has CDR1 MNHEY and CDR2 SVGEGT. This CDR3 contains 13 residues. V lost 2 bases and J 9 bases, leaving 10 bases between the germline ends. The CDR3 region is CASSYRGSRELFF. In DNA, the CDR3 is TGTGCCAGCAGTTACAGGGGATCCAGGGAGCTGTTTTTT.

The CDR3 loop reads CASSQRGGSSYEQYF. As DNA, the CDR3 is TGTGCCAGCAGCCAACGCGGGGGGTCCTCCTACGAGCAGTACTTC. The gene calls are TRBV3-1 (or the pseudogene TRBV3-2) and TRBJ2-7, with 8 bases identical to TRBD2. The junction had 3 bases not matched to a gene; V was cut back by 2 bases and J by 0 bases. The germline gives CDR1 LGHDT, CDR2 YNNKEL (reference sequence). The CDR3 is made up of 15 amino acids.

This clone was seen a handful of times. The chain recombines TRBV2 with TRBJ1-2; D remains ambiguous. V lost 5 bases, J lost 3 bases, and 7 bases lay in between. Germline CDR1 is SNHLY and CDR2 is FYNNEI. The CDR3 consists of 12 residues. The CDR3 protein is CASSPGDYGYTF. In DNA form, the CDR3 reads TGTGCCAGCAGTCCCGGAGACTATGGCTACACCTTC.

The V call is TRBV7-9, the J call TRBJ2-7; D may be TRBD2 (6 bases). Germline CDR1 reads SEHNR; CDR2 reads FQNEAQ (reference sequence). Trimming cost V 5 bases and J 2 bases, with 13 bases left between them. The CDR3 length is 14 residues. CDR3 sequence reads: CASSHSGDAYEQYF. CDR3 bases: TGTGCCAGCAGCCATAGCGGTGACGCCTACGAGCAGTACTTC. The full variable domain, completed using reference TRBV7-9 and TRBJ2-7, is DTGVSQNPRHKITKRGQNVTFRCDPISEHNRLYWYRQTLGQGPEFLTYFQNEAQLEKSRLLSDRFSAERPKGSFSTLEIQRTEQGDSAMYLCASSHSGDAYEQYFGPGTRLTVT.

The J gene is TRBJ1-1, the V gene TRBV6-9, with a possible D match to TRBD1 (6 bases). V lost 0 bases to trimming and J lost 2 bases, with 16 bases between them. The CDR3 consists of 17 residues. Germline CDR1 is MNHGY and CDR2 is SVAAGI. The chain's CDR3 is CASSYSPGAGDNTEAFF. CDR3 in DNA: TGTGCCAGCAGTTATTCGCCCGGGGCAGGGGACAACACTGAAGCTTTCTTT.

The sample holds one count of this clone. The chain employs TRBV9 and TRBJ2-2, with D unresolved. Germline values: CDR1 SGDLS, CDR2 YYNGEE. This CDR3 comprises 15 residues. Trimming removed 0 bases at V and 5 bases at J, with 11 bases between. CDR3 sequence reads: CASSVAASLTGELFF. The DNA for the CDR3 is TGTGCCAGCAGCGTAGCGGCTAGTCTAACCGGGGAGCTGTTTTTT.

The rearrangement joins TRBV27 to TRBJ1-5, with 10 bases that match TRBD1. The CDR3 covers 17 residues. V lost 4 bases and J lost 7; bases outside the gene matches: 13. Per the germline V gene, CDR1 is MNHEY and CDR2 is SMNVEV (reference sequence). DNA for the CDR3: TGTGCCAGCAGTTCATTAGGACAGGGGGAATTCAGGCAGCCCCAGCATTTT. This gives the protein CASSSLGQGEFRQPQHF.

This chain joins TRBV28 and TRBJ1-1, with D uncertain. The CDR3 consists of 13 residues. Germline V CDR1 and CDR2: MDHEN, SYDVKM. Trimming removed 7 bases at V and 5 bases at J, with 14 bases between. CDR3 region: CASKEDLGTEAFF. DNA for the CDR3: TGTGCCAGCAAAGAGGATCTCGGAACTGAAGCTTTCTTT.

The chain combines TRBV27 with TRBJ2-7; 10 bases map to TRBD1. The V gene's germline CDR1 is MNHEY and CDR2 SMNVEV (reference sequence). This CDR3 region has 16 residues. V lost 0 bases to trimming and J lost 7 bases; unmatched junction nucleotides: 9. This CDR3 is CASSLSPRDRGVEQYF. CDR3 in DNA: TGTGCCAGCAGTTTATCACCCCGGGACAGGGGAGTAGAGCAGTACTTC.

V is TRBV4-2 and J is TRBJ2-2; possible D gene TRBD2, 6 bases. Deletions cut 0 bases from V and 1 base from J, with 12 bases between. CDR1 LGHNA and CDR2 YNFKEQ come from the germline V gene. This CDR3 is built from 17 residues. The CDR3 nucleotides read TGTGCCAGCAGCCAAGATCCTGCGGGGCTGAACACCGGGGAGCTGTTTTTT. This gives the protein CASSQDPAGLNTGELFF.

This clone was observed a few times. The V call is TRBV27, the J call TRBJ1-5, with 8 bases fitting TRBD1. Germline CDR1 is MNHEY and CDR2 is SMNVEV (reference sequence). The CDR3 totals 13 residues. With V trimmed by 6 bases and J by 5 bases, 3 bases remained unmatched. The CDR3 nucleotides are TGTGCCAGCAGCCCGGACAGGGATCAGCCCCAGCATTTT. As protein: CASSPDRDQPQHF.

In its sample, this clone was seen a few times. The CDR3 bases are TGTGCCAGCGGCGGGACTTCTTCCTACGAGCAGTACTTC. Amino acid sequence: CASGGTSSYEQYF. The genes are TRBV4-2 and TRBJ2-7; D may be TRBD2 (6 bases). V was shortened by 8 bases and J by 1 base, with 12 bases between the two germline ends. The germline CDR1 and CDR2 sequences are LGHNA and YNFKEQ. The CDR3 has 13 amino acids.

The J gene is TRBJ2-3, the V gene TRBV3-1 (or the pseudogene TRBV3-2), with D uncertain. The CDR3 runs 14 residues. Germline CDR1 reads LGHDT; CDR2 reads YNNKEL (reference sequence). V lost 4 bases, J lost 2 bases, and 10 bases lay in between. CDR3 sequence: CASSLDADTDTQYF. The DNA for the CDR3 is TGTGCCAGCAGCCTAGATGCAGACACAGATACGCAGTATTTT.

V usage is TRBV7-2 and J usage is TRBJ1-2, with TRBD1 identical over 9 bases. J lost 6 bases, V lost 5 bases, and 10 bases had no gene match. Germline V gives CDR1 SGHTA, CDR2 FQGNSA. CDR3 length: 15 residues. This CDR3 reads CASSPWDRELNGYTF. The CDR3 coding sequence is TGTGCCAGCAGCCCCTGGGACAGGGAGCTCAATGGCTACACCTTC.

The chain uses TRBV9 and TRBJ1-1; D gene uncertain. Deletions cut 2 bases from V and 8 bases from J, with 16 bases between. From germline, CDR1 is SGDLS and CDR2 YYNGEE. CDR3 length: 14 residues. The CDR3: CASSVGGTLYEAFF. The CDR3 DNA reads TGTGCCAGCAGCGTCGGCGGTACTCTCTACGAAGCTTTCTTT.

V gene TRBV5-1 combines with J gene TRBJ2-2; TRBD2 matches 8 bases. V dropped 4 bases and J dropped 5; count of bases not matched to a gene: 7. Germline CDR1 reads SGHRS; CDR2 reads YFSETQ. The CDR3 contains 15 residues. CDR3 DNA sequence: TGCGCCAGCAGCCCTCCTTCTAGCGGGACCGGGGAGCTGTTTTTT. It encodes CASSPPSSGTGELFF.

The chain carries TRBV28 and TRBJ2-7, with 8 bases matching TRBD1. Trimming at V came to 3 bases and at J to 5 bases, leaving 21 bases not matched to a gene. The CDR3 is made up of 19 amino acids. The germline V gene encodes CDR1 MDHEN and CDR2 SYDVKM. The chain's CDR3 is CASSFLTGTGTLRNHEQYF. CDR3 coding DNA: TGTGCCAGCAGTTTCCTTACCGGGACAGGTACCCTTAGGAACCACGAGCAGTACTTC.

The chain uses TRBV5-6 and TRBJ1-2; TRBD1 matches 7 bases. Trimming removed 3 bases from V and 4 bases from J; junction bases left unmatched: 3. Germline CDR1 and CDR2: SGHDT and YYEEEE. There are 13 residues in the CDR3. CDR3: CASSYGTAYGYTF. CDR3 nucleotide sequence: TGTGCCAGCAGCTACGGGACAGCCTATGGCTACACCTTC.

The table lists this clone with many counts. CDR3 bases: TGTGCCAGCAGTTACTCGGGAGGTACTGGGGCCAACGTCCTGACTTTC. Amino acids: CASSYSGGTGANVLTF. The rearrangement joins TRBV6-5 to TRBJ2-6; TRBD2 is a possible D gene (6 bases). In germline, CDR1 is MNHEY, CDR2 SVGAGI. This CDR3 region has 16 residues. V was clipped by 0 bases and J by 2 bases, with 8 bases between them.

The V call is TRBV25-1, the J call TRBJ2-5; D ambiguous. Germline V gene sequence: CDR1 MGHDK, CDR2 SYGVNS. Between the trimmed V and J ends, which lost 1 base and 5 bases, there was a span of 11 bases. CDR3 length: 14 residues. The CDR3 reads CASSEFLSLETQYF. The CDR3 nucleotides are TGTGCCAGCAGTGAATTCCTATCGTTGGAGACCCAGTACTTC.

This chain uses TRBV4-3 with TRBJ1-1; D is undetermined. Germline V gives CDR1 LGHNA, CDR2 YSLEER. The CDR3 is 14 residues long. Trimming cost V 1 base and J 5 bases, with 11 bases left between them. The CDR3 reads CASSQVGGWTEAFF. The CDR3, as DNA: TGCGCCAGCAGCCAAGTAGGCGGGTGGACTGAAGCTTTCTTT.

The V gene is TRBV2, the J gene TRBJ1-1; a possible D gene is TRBD1 (6 bases). Between the trimmed V and J ends, which lost 1 base and 0 bases, there was a span of 18 bases. The CDR3 has 18 amino acids. Germline-derived CDR1 and CDR2 are SNHLY and FYNNEI. The CDR3 bases are TGTGCCAGCAGTGAAGAGGCCCGGTGGGGGCTCATGAACACTGAAGCTTTCTTT. Translation gives CASSEEARWGLMNTEAFF.

The chain combines TRBV18 with TRBJ1-4, with TRBD1 as a possible D gene (5 bases). The CDR3 has 14 residues. Germline lookup yields CDR1 KGHSH and CDR2 LQKENI. V was clipped by 2 bases and J by 5 bases, with 9 bases between them. The CDR3 nucleotides are TGTGCCAGCTCACCAAATGCAGGGAATGAAAAACTGTTTTTT. This translates into CASSPNAGNEKLFF.

This chain connects TRBV18 to TRBJ2-7, with D tentatively TRBD2 (5 bases). The CDR3 sequence is 17 residues long. Trimming stripped 1 base from V and 7 bases from J, with 23 bases between. Germline CDR1 KGHSH, CDR2 LQKENI. CDR3 sequence reads: CASSPHPPQVASGEQYF. DNA for the CDR3: TGTGCCAGCTCACCACACCCGCCGCAGGTGGCCTCGGGGGAGCAGTACTTC.